A selection of T cell receptor beta chains follows, all from one sample in a study of cytomegalovirus exposure and HLA in healthy donors. Sequencing was performed with immunoSEQ multiplex PCR; in TCRdb, only in-frame clones are kept and a portion is missing. The table has roughly 200,000 clones, over 80% seen once. The sequenced material came from PBMCs. These TCRs come from a boy aged 2 to 9 in good health and CMV-seronegative. Each CDR3 is given with its conserved first and last residue. The D gene is left open where the match is weak. Clone size is not always given. Where it is, it says once, few, many or a class for expanded clones.

D: .
size: .
J: TRBJ2-6
V: TRBV30
CDR3: CAWSGRVSGANVLTF
DNA: TGTGCCTGGAGTGGGCGGGTTTCTGGGGCCAACGTCCTGACTTTC

D: .
size: .
J: TRBJ1-1
V: TRBV20-1
CDR3: CSARSGGAFF
DNA: TGCAGTGCTAGATCGGGAGGAGCTTTCTTT

D: TRBD1
size: .
J: TRBJ1-3
V: TRBV29-1
CDR3: CSVELVTGSGNTIYF
DNA: TGCAGCGTTGAACTCGTGACAGGGTCTGGAAACACCATATATTTT

D: .
size: once
J: TRBJ2-7
V: TRBV30
CDR3: CAWSVTSLRSYEQYF
DNA: TGTGCCTGGAGTGTAACCAGTCTTCGCTCCTACGAGCAGTACTTC

D: .
size: .
J: TRBJ2-3
V: TRBV4-1
CDR3: CASSQVWGVTQYF
DNA: TGCGCCAGCAGCCAAGTTTGGGGCGTTACGCAGTATTTT

D: TRBD1
size: .
J: TRBJ1-2
V: TRBV7-9
CDR3: CASSYDREDGYTF
DNA: TGTGCCAGCAGCTATGACAGGGAGGATGGCTACACCTTC

D: .
size: few
J: TRBJ2-7
V: TRBV2
CDR3: CASKDRTYEQYF
DNA: TGTGCCAGCAAGGACAGAACCTACGAGCAGTACTTC

D: .
size: .
J: TRBJ2-7
V: TRBV9
CDR3: CASSVSGDYEQYF
DNA: TGTGCCAGCAGCGTATCAGGGGACTACGAGCAGTACTTC

D: .
size: .
J: TRBJ1-2
V: TRBV27
CDR3: CASSLSGGLQANYGYTF
DNA: TGTGCCAGCAGTTTGAGCGGGGGGCTCCAAGCTAACTATGGCTACACCTTC

D: TRBD1
size: .
J: TRBJ2-7
V: TRBV11-2
CDR3: CASSPDRVGYEQYF
DNA: TGTGCCAGCAGCCCGGACAGGGTCGGGTACGAGCAGTACTTC